This T cell receptor delta chain was retrieved from a study of gamma-delta T cells after stem cell transplantation. TCRdb processed the RT-PCR reads again with the CATT caller. The data contain roughly 4,500 delta-chain clones, approximately 17% of them singletons. In this sample, this clone is medium-sized. Other DNA sequences within the sample encode an identical CDR3. From germline, CDR1 is NSMFDY and CDR2 ISSIKDK. The CDR3 extends over 18 amino acids. The junction had 12 bases not matched to a gene; V was cut back by 4 bases and J by 0 bases. The source material was gamma-delta T cells. The chain is built from TRAV29/DV5 and TRDJ1; 13 bases map to TRDD3. The origin of this receptor is a human donor. It is not recorded whose cells these are; they may come from a transplant donor. Here the CDR3 DNA reads TGTGCAGCACGCCCCGGACCACTGGGGGATACGAACACCGATAAACTCATCTTT. Translated: CAARPGPLGDTNTDKLIF.